This T cell receptor (beta chain) was recovered during a study of blood T cell repertoires in COVID-19. The germline V gene has CDR1 LGHDT and CDR2 YNNKEL (reference sequence). The CDR3 spans 14 residues. Trimming took 4 bases from V and 2 from J, leaving 10 bases between them. This clone was counted a single time. Methods used by the authors: Researchers report that nucleated cell counts were estimated from reference gene primer amplification. Measured with immunoSEQ multiplex PCR; TCRdb has only the in-frame clones, and not every one. V and J calls and clone size come straight from that table; D and trimming were deduced from the DNA. This table has 82,000 or so clones, around 89% appearing once. Recruits, aged about 18 to 95 years, lived in 24 US areas.

The sequenced material came from PBMCs or T cells enriched from blood (not recorded which). The chain joins TRBV3-1 (or the pseudogene TRBV3-2) to TRBJ2-3; the D is unclear. This clonotype was obtained from a woman aged 50 to 65 with acute COVID-19. This CDR3 reads CASSLNQYTDTQYF. The CDR3 DNA reads as TGTGCCAGCAGCCTAAACCAGTACACAGATACGCAGTATTTT.